This entry lists 21 T cell receptor beta chains sequenced from one sample in a study of cytomegalovirus exposure and HLA in healthy donors. Both 60 Vbeta primers and 13 Jbeta primers went into the PCR. Sequencing was performed with immunoSEQ multiplex PCR; in TCRdb, only in-frame clones are kept and a portion is missing. The table lists 200,000 or so clones, about 84% of them singletons. The sample was PBMCs. Receptor source: a man aged 45 to 65 in good health and CMV-seronegative.

In DNA form, the CDR3 reads TGTGCCAGTAGTGCTACAGGGGCCCCCTCCTACGAGCAGTACTTC. It yields the protein CASSATGAPSYEQYF. The V call is TRBV19, the J call TRBJ2-5; 7 bases line up with TRBD1. The DNA end is more similar to TRBJ2-7, so the J call may be wrong. The CDR3 runs to 15 residues. Germline loops: CDR1 LNHDA, CDR2 SQIVND (reference sequence).

The genes are TRBV7-6 and TRBJ1-5, with 7 positions matching TRBD1. Germline CDR1 and CDR2: SGHVS and FNYEAQ. With 5 bases clipped from V and 4 bases from J, the junction kept 11 bases outside the gene matches. The CDR3 is made up of 16 amino acids. The CDR3 sequence is CASSPGAGQRNQPQHF. In DNA, the CDR3 is TGTGCCAGCAGCCCAGGGGCGGGACAGAGAAATCAGCCCCAGCATTTT.

This chain links TRBV18 with TRBJ2-2, with a weak D call TRBD1 (5 bases). Trimming pared 3 bases from V and 1 base from J, leaving 9 bases between. CDR1 is KGHSH, CDR2 LQKENI, per germline. The CDR3 runs to 15 residues. The CDR3 spells CASSPLTGNTGELFF. The CDR3, as DNA: TGTGCCAGCTCACCCCTAACAGGGAACACCGGGGAGCTGTTTTTT.

The chain employs TRBV5-5 and TRBJ1-1, with D possibly TRBD1 on 6 matching bases. The length of the CDR3 is 14 residues. The ends were cut back, 1 base at V and 4 bases at J, with 11 bases in the middle. The germline gives CDR1 SGHKS, CDR2 YYEKEE (reference sequence). The CDR3 sequence is CASSLPGVGTEAFF. In DNA, the CDR3 is TGTGCCAGCAGCTTGCCAGGGGTTGGCACTGAAGCTTTCTTT.

This rearrangement joins TRBV5-1 to TRBJ1-2; the D gene is possibly TRBD1 (6 bases). Trimming left V 0 bases short and J 10 bases short, with 13 bases between. Germline loops: CDR1 SGHRS, CDR2 YFSETQ. This CDR3 comprises 13 residues. The CDR3 region has the DNA TGCGCCAGCAGCTTGGTGACAGGCTTAAACTACACCTTC. Translating gives CASSLVTGLNYTF.

The chain couples TRBV7-2 to TRBJ2-5; TRBD2 matches at 7 bases. V trimming: 5 bases; J trimming: 10 bases; junction bases outside the gene matches: 4. The germline V gene encodes CDR1 SGHTA and CDR2 FQGNSA. The length of the CDR3 is 11 residues. The CDR3 loop reads CASSPGGGQYF. The CDR3 region has the DNA TGTGCCAGCAGCCCGGGCGGGGGCCAGTACTTC.

V gene TRBV7-2 combines with J gene TRBJ2-1; tentative D call: TRBD2 (5 bases). The CDR3 runs to 16 residues. V dropped 3 bases and J dropped 0 bases, with 12 bases sitting between them. Per germline, CDR1 SGHTA and CDR2 FQGNSA. Written as DNA, the CDR3 is TGTGCCAGCAGCTTTTACCCAGGACTCTCCTACAATGAGCAGTTCTTC. This translates into CASSFYPGLSYNEQFF.

The V gene is TRBV12-5, the J gene TRBJ2-7; TRBD2 is a possible D gene (5 bases). Germline CDR1 reads LGHNT; CDR2 reads FRNRAP. The CDR3 is made up of 14 amino acids. V was clipped by 3 bases and J by 3 bases, with 12 bases between them. The CDR3 here is CASGFSTRGYEQYF. The CDR3, as DNA: TGTGCTAGTGGTTTTTCTACTCGGGGCTACGAGCAGTACTTC.

This chain links TRBV18 with TRBJ2-3, with TRBD1 as a possible D gene (5 bases). V was cut by 0 bases and J by 2 bases, with 12 bases left in between. CDR1 is KGHSH, CDR2 LQKENI, per germline. The CDR3 is 16 residues long. The CDR3 spells CASSPPRTLLTDTQYF. DNA of the CDR3: TGTGCCAGCTCACCACCCCGGACACTACTCACAGATACGCAGTATTTT.

The chain carries TRBV9 and TRBJ2-5; TRBD1 matches at 9 bases. Gene TRBJ2-7 matches the end of the DNA better, so the J call may be wrong. Germline V gene sequence: CDR1 SGDLS, CDR2 YYNGEE. The CDR3 length is 14 residues. The CDR3 region has the DNA TGTGCCAGCAGCGCCCCGGGACAGGGCTCCGAGCAGTACTTC. Protein: CASSAPGQGSEQYF.

This sequence joins TRBV7-2 and TRBJ2-1; 8 positions agree with TRBD1. Trimming cost V 1 base and J 7 bases; bases outside gene matches: 6. Germline V gives CDR1 SGHTA, CDR2 FQGNSA. The CDR3 totals 15 residues. The CDR3 coding sequence is TGTGCCAGCAGCTTAGGGTGGACAGGGTTTAATGAGCAGTTCTTC. Its protein product is CASSLGWTGFNEQFF.

As for this clone: The junction shows a germline mismatch at one end, possibly a read error. This chain uses TRBV7-7 with TRBJ2-2; 7 nucleotides line up with TRBD1. Germline-derived CDR1 and CDR2 are SSHAT and FNYEAQ (reference sequence). The CDR3 contains 14 residues. CDR3 nucleotide sequence: TGTGCTAGCAGCTTCGGGACAGCCACCGGGGAGCTGTTTTTT. It codes for CASSFGTATGELFF.

This chain links TRBV4-2 with TRBJ1-6, with 8 bases fitting TRBD1. Germline loops: CDR1 LGHNA, CDR2 YNFKEQ. V was pared by 1 base and J by 6 bases, with 11 bases of the junction left unmatched. CDR3 length equals 18 residues. CDR3 nucleotide sequence: TGTGCCAGCAGCCAAGTAAGCCGGACAGGGACTTCTAATTCACCCCTCCACTTT. It is translated as CASSQVSRTGTSNSPLHF.

The J gene is TRBJ1-2, the V gene TRBV19; 7 positions match TRBD1. CDR3 length equals 15 residues. The V segment lost 8 bases and the J segment 3 bases; nucleotides outside the gene matches: 12. The germline V gene encodes CDR1 LNHDA and CDR2 SQIVND (reference sequence). The CDR3 here is CASFEGARNYYGYTF. The CDR3 DNA reads TGTGCCAGTTTTGAGGGGGCGAGAAACTACTATGGCTACACCTTC.

Note on this clone: The same CDR3 is also encoded by other DNA sequences in this sample. The rearrangement joins TRBV30 to TRBJ2-7; D remains unclear. Germline-derived CDR1 and CDR2 are GTSNPN and SVGIG (reference sequence). This CDR3 contains 11 residues. Trimming left V 2 bases short and J 4 bases short, with 6 bases between. Written as DNA, the CDR3 is TGTGCCTGGAGTAGGAGTTACGAGCAGTACTTC. Residues: CAWSRSYEQYF. Combining the CDR3 with reference TRBV30 and TRBJ2-7 gives the whole variable domain SQTIHQWPATLVQPVGSPLSLECTVEGTSNPNLYWYRQAAGRGLQLLFYSVGIGQISSEVPQNLSASRPQDRQFILSSKKLLLSDSGFYLCAWSRSYEQYFGPGTRLTVT.

As to this clone: An end of the junction does not agree with germline; a read error may underlie this. The V gene is TRBV6-5, the J gene TRBJ1-2, with 10 bases aligning to TRBD1. CDR1 and CDR2 (germline): MNHEY, SVGAGI. The CDR3 runs to 16 residues. This chain's CDR3 is CAGSYLVGGQGDGYTF. The CDR3 nucleotides are TGTGCCGGCAGTTACTTGGTGGGAGGACAGGGGGATGGCTACACCTTC.

The chain recombines TRBV7-6 with TRBJ2-1; D is ambiguous. In germline, CDR1 is SGHVS, CDR2 FNYEAQ. There are 14 residues in the CDR3. V was cut by 3 bases and J by 4 bases, with 10 bases left in between. The CDR3 DNA sequence: TGTGCCAGCAGCTTCCTAGGTCCTTACAATGAGCAGTTCTTC. Translated, it gives CASSFLGPYNEQFF.

The J gene is TRBJ2-3, the V gene TRBV9; D is possibly TRBD2 (6 bases). Trimming removed 2 bases at V and 6 bases at J, with 13 bases between. Germline V gene sequence: CDR1 SGDLS, CDR2 YYNGEE. The CDR3 loop spans 14 amino acids. The CDR3 DNA is TGTGCCAGCAGCGTCGCGGGGAGTTCGGATACGCAGTATTTT. Its protein is CASSVAGSSDTQYF.

The chain joins TRBV15 to TRBJ1-4; tentatively, D is TRBD1 (6 bases). Trimming stripped 0 bases from V and 5 bases from J, with 10 bases between. Germline CDR1 and CDR2: LNHNV and YYDKDF (reference sequence). The CDR3 is made up of 15 amino acids. CDR3 nucleotides: TGTGCCACCAGCAGAGATCCGAGGGGGAATGAAAAACTGTTTTTT. It encodes CATSRDPRGNEKLFF.

V and J are TRBV2 and TRBJ2-5; possible D gene TRBD2, 5 bases. Judging by the DNA end, TRBJ2-7 fits better; the J call may be wrong. This CDR3 contains 13 residues. Germline-derived CDR1 and CDR2 are SNHLY and FYNNEI. The CDR3 DNA follows: TGTGCCAGCAGTGGAGGAGGCAGGTACGAGCAGTACTTC. Its translation: CASSGGGRYEQYF.

This chain links TRBV11-3 with TRBJ2-4, with a weak D call TRBD2 (5 bases). The CDR3 length is 14 residues. Per germline, CDR1 SGHNT and CDR2 YENEEA. V lost 5 bases, J lost 6 bases, and 14 bases lay in between. CDR3 nucleotide sequence: TGTGCCAGCAGCCCAGCCGCGGGTACAAACATTCAGTACTTC. Residues: CASSPAAGTNIQYF.